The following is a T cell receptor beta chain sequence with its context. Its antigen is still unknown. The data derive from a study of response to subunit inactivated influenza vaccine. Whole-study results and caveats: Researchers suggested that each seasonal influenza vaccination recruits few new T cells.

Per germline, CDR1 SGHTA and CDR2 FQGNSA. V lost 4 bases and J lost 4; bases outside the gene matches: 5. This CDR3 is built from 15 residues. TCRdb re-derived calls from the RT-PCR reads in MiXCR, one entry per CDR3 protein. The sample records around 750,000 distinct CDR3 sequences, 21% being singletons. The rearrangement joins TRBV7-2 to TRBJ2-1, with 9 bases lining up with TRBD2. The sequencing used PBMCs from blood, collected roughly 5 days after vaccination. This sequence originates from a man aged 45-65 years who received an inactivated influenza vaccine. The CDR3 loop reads CASSYGAGGYNEQFF. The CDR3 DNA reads TGTGCCAGCAGCTACGGAGCGGGGGGATACAATGAGCAGTTCTTC.